This T cell receptor (beta chain) is from a study of Ad26.COV2.S vaccination and SARS-CoV-2 variants. Whole-study context: By the intramuscular route, Ad26.COV2.S was given once, or twice 56 days apart.

As for this clone: The antigen remains unidentified.

Study findings and constraints: The analyses of TCR breadth and depth may have understated the size of total T cell responses. In vaccinated individuals, spike-specific CD8+ and CD4+ T cell responses reportedly displayed substantial breadth.

Germline V gene data show CDR1 as LGHDT and CDR2 as YNNKEL (reference sequence). The CDR3 spans 13 residues. V lost 11 bases and J 4 bases, leaving 15 bases between the germline ends. Produced via immunoSEQ multiplex PCR; TCRdb's table is partial and in-frame only. The table shows fewer than 800,000 clones, with more than 80% occurring only once. As for treatment: approximately 18 received Ad26.COV2.S at low or high dose, single or two shots; roughly five received placebo; per-sample allocation not given. Samples were taken on day 63 after the first vaccine or placebo injection. This TCR was sampled from a person between 18 and 60 years old who received the Ad26.COV2.S COVID-19 vaccine or a placebo. V is TRBV3-1 (or the pseudogene TRBV3-2) and J is TRBJ2-1; possible D gene TRBD1, 6 bases. The sample here was peripheral blood, taken in a trial of Ad26.COV2.S vaccine versus placebo. The CDR3 DNA is TGTGCCTCCGGGACAACAAGTTACAATGAGCAGTTCTTC. This translates into CASGTTSYNEQFF.